This T cell receptor (beta chain) was profiled in a study of blood T cell repertoires in COVID-19. Study background: The samples span acute and convalescent COVID-19 from the United States, Italy and Spain. T cells, B-cell-depleted T cells, or PBMCs supplied cDNA or gDNA.

Assignment of participants to cohorts was predicated upon participant-reported clinical history. Germline assignment: CDR1 LGHDT and CDR2 YNNKEL (reference sequence). V gave up 5 bases and J gave up 5 bases, with 16 bases separating them. This CDR3 is built from 15 residues. Per the original data handling: Amplification of reference gene primers was used by the study to estimate nucleated cell counts. Repertoires were generated with immunoSEQ multiplex PCR, while TCRdb's copy carries only in-frame clones and drops some. V, J and clone size derive from that table, while D and trimming were established from the DNA sequence. This sample has fewer than 500,000 clones; approximately 88% occur once, and the top ten carry over 0.9%.

The source is a woman younger than 45 with acute COVID-19. The chain carries TRBV3-1 (or the pseudogene TRBV3-2) and TRBJ1-5; D might be TRBD1 (6 bases). Sequencing used PBMCs or T cells enriched from blood (not recorded which). Here the CDR3 DNA reads TGTGCCAGCAGCAGACAGGCAGGGTACGATCAGCCCCAGCATTTT. It specifies CASSRQAGYDQPQHF.